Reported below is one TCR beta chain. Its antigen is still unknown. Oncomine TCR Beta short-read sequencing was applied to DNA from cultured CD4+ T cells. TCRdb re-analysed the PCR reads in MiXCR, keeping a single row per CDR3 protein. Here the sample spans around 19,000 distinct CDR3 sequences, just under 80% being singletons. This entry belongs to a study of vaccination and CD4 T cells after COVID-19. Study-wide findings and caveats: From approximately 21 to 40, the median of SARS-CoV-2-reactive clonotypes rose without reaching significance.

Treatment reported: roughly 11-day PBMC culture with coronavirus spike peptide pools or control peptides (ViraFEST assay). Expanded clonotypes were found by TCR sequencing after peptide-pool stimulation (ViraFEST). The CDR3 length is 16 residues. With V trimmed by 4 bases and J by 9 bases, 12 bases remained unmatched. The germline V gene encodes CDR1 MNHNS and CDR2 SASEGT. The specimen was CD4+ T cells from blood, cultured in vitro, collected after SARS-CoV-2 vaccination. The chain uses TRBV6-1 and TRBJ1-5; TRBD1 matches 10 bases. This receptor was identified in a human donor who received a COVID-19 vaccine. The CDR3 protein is CASSAIGQGDGPPQHF. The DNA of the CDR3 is TGTGCCAGCAGTGCCATCGGACAGGGGGATGGTCCGCCCCAGCATTTT.